This T cell receptor (beta chain) emerged from a study of regulatory T cells in long-lasting Graves disease. Study-wide results and limits: The study found lower TCR diversity in persistent Graves' patients than in newly diagnosed ones.

Points on this clonotype: Its specificity is unknown.

The CDR3 contains 15 residues. V was clipped by 3 bases and J by 7 bases; unmatched bases: 8. Germline V gene sequence: CDR1 ENHRY, CDR2 SYGVKD. iRepertoire HTBI primers and Arm-PCR of CDR3 regions built TCR beta libraries. Authors' analysis steps: Sample data revealed approximately 62 TRBV and 14 TRBJ segments. TCRdb analysed the multiplex PCR reads with MiXCR anew, one entry per CDR3 protein. These V and J calls originate from TCRdb's pipeline instead of the authors' own analysis. The sample has over 300,000 distinct CDR3 sequences, around 16% seen once. Time point meaning: newly diagnosed GD, antithyroid drugs for less than 3 months. Researchers made the TCR library from RNA that was extracted from PBMCs.

The sample in question was peripheral blood mononuclear cells (PBMCs), obtained at new diagnosis, from a patient treated with antithyroid drugs. The chain uses TRBV10-3 and TRBJ2-7; 11 bases match TRBD1. The sequence was collected from a female donor with Graves disease. CDR3 DNA: TGTGCCATCAGTGATTCAGGACAGGGGGCATTGGAGCAGTACTTC. Its translation is CAISDSGQGALEQYF.